This passage covers 22 T cell receptor beta chains from one sample sequenced in a study of blood T cells in healthy people across ages. Primed by a sample-barcoded 5' primer and a J-beta primer mix, a second PCR proceeded for roughly 6 to 12 cycles. One entry per CDR3 protein results from TCRdb running MiXCR on the 5' RACE reads. The sample includes about 970,000 distinct CDR3 sequences, just over 50% of them seen just once. Sequenced input: blood. These receptors originate from a woman aged 55-69 years in good health.

The chain couples TRBV15 to TRBJ2-6; 10 nucleotides line up with TRBD2. Germline V gene sequence: CDR1 LNHNV, CDR2 YYDKDF (reference sequence). CDR3 length: 19 residues. With V trimmed by 3 bases and J by 1 base, 9 bases remained unmatched. DNA of the CDR3: TGTGCCACCAGCAGGTACCGTACTAGCGGGACTTCTGGGGCCAACGTCCTGACTTTC. Protein: CATSRYRTSGTSGANVLTF. Full variable domain (outside the CDR3, taken from reference TRBV15 and TRBJ2-6): DAMVIQNPRYQVTQFGKPVTLSCSQTLNHNVMYWYQQKSSQAPKLLFHYYDKDFNNEADTPDNFQSRRPNTSFCFLDIRSPGLGDTAMYLCATSRYRTSGTSGANVLTFGAGSRLTVL.

This clonotype was counted a single time. The chain uses TRBV12-5 and TRBJ1-1; the D is unclear. The V gene's germline CDR1 is LGHNT and CDR2 FRNRAP. CDR3 length: 12 amino acids. The V end lost 5 bases, the J end lost 8 bases, and 12 bases lay between the germline ends. CDR3 DNA: TGTGCTAGTGGTAAAAAGACCCAAGAAGCTTTCTTT. Protein sequence: CASGKKTQEAFF.

The chain carries TRBV6-5 and TRBJ2-3; no definite D call. CDR1 MNHEY and CDR2 SVGAGI come from the germline V gene. This CDR3 contains 19 residues. V was shortened by 0 bases and J by 6 bases, with 25 bases between the two germline ends. The CDR3 loop reads CASSYSIPFRTGPQDTQYF. The CDR3 coding sequence is TGTGCCAGCAGTTACTCTATCCCCTTCCGCACCGGCCCCCAGGATACGCAGTATTTT.

As DNA, the CDR3 is TGTGCCAGCAGCCCAGACTCGGTGACAGATACGCAGTATTTT. Amino acids: CASSPDSVTDTQYF. The V call is TRBV7-9, the J call TRBJ2-3; unclear D gene. The CDR3 contains 14 residues. Trimming removed 5 bases from V and 3 bases from J, with 12 bases in between. Germline CDR1 and CDR2: SEHNR and FQNEAQ (reference sequence).

The V gene is TRBV6-2 or TRBV6-3, the J gene TRBJ1-1; D is unresolved. CDR1 is MNHEY and CDR2 is SVGEGT in the germline V gene. Trimming pared 6 bases from V and 5 bases from J, leaving 16 bases between. This CDR3 is built from 14 residues. The CDR3 protein is CASRVGQLETEAFF. Written as DNA, the CDR3 is TGTGCCAGCAGGGTGGGCCAACTGGAGACTGAAGCTTTCTTT.

The V call is TRBV25-1, the J call TRBJ2-3; D not certain. This CDR3 spans 12 amino acids. CDR1 is MGHDK, CDR2 SYGVNS, per germline. V was trimmed by 5 bases and J by 10 bases, leaving 13 bases between them. CDR3 DNA: TGTGCCAGCAGTACCCTTACGGATGCGCAGTATTTT. Amino acid sequence: CASSTLTDAQYF.

V usage is TRBV4-1 and J usage is TRBJ1-1, with TRBD1 as a possible D gene (5 bases). The V gene's germline CDR1 is MGHRA and CDR2 YSYEKL. V was clipped by 1 base and J by 1 base, with 13 bases between them. The CDR3 consists of 16 residues. This chain's CDR3 is CASSQGGGTRNTEAFF. The CDR3 nucleotides are TGCGCCAGCAGCCAAGGGGGAGGGACTCGGAACACTGAAGCTTTCTTT.

This clonotype was counted once. The chain couples TRBV20-1 to TRBJ2-3; 9 nucleotides align to TRBD2. The V and J ends lost 5 bases and 4 bases, in that order; junction bases with no gene match: 10. CDR1 is DFQATT and CDR2 is SNEGSKA in the germline V gene (reference sequence). The CDR3 is made up of 15 amino acids. CDR3 DNA: TGCAGTGCTTTTAAGCGGGGGGAAAGCGCAGATACGCAGTATTTT. The encoded protein is CSAFKRGESADTQYF.

The chain is built from TRBV5-1 and TRBJ1-1; a possible D gene is TRBD1 (6 bases). V dropped 2 bases and J dropped 3 bases, with 14 bases sitting between them. Germline assignment: CDR1 SGHRS and CDR2 YFSETQ. CDR3 length: 15 residues. The CDR3 sequence is CASSFIGGPDTEAFF. The CDR3 region has the DNA TGCGCCAGCAGCTTTATAGGGGGGCCGGACACTGAAGCTTTCTTT.

The chain employs TRBV19 and TRBJ2-1, with 9 bases fitting TRBD2. CDR1 and CDR2 from the germline V gene are LNHDA and SQIVND (reference sequence). The J segment lost 6 bases and the V segment lost 4 bases, leaving 7 bases of the junction unmatched. The CDR3 length is 15 residues. Here the CDR3 reads CASSKPGLAINEQFF. The DNA for the CDR3 is TGTGCCAGTAGTAAACCGGGACTAGCCATCAATGAGCAGTTCTTC. The variable domain in full, completed from reference TRBV19 and TRBJ2-1, reads DGGITQSPKYLFRKEGQNVTLSCEQNLNHDAMYWYRQDPGQGLRLIYYSQIVNDFQKGDIAEGYSVSREKKESFPLTVTSAQKNPTAFYLCASSKPGLAINEQFFGPGTRLTVL.

The V call is TRBV7-6, the J call TRBJ2-7, with TRBD1 as a possible D gene (5 bases). Germline CDR1 SGHVS, CDR2 FNYEAQ. The length of the CDR3 is 15 residues. Trimming took 5 bases from V and 5 from J, leaving 19 bases between them. This chain's CDR3 is CASSRTESLGDEQYF. CDR3 sequence (DNA): TGTGCCAGCAGCCGCACAGAAAGCCTAGGGGACGAGCAGTACTTC.

This clonotype was seen more than once but under ten times. CDR3 amino acids: CASSDNRDTGELFF. The CDR3, as DNA: TGTGCCAGCAGTGACAACAGGGATACCGGGGAGCTGTTTTTT. This chain connects TRBV6-2 or TRBV6-3 to TRBJ2-2; tentatively, D is TRBD1 (6 bases). The ends were cut back, 5 bases at V and 5 bases at J, with 12 bases in the middle. CDR1 MNHEY and CDR2 SVGEGT come from the germline V gene. The CDR3 contains 14 residues.

The chain uses TRBV6-5 and TRBJ2-7; 8 nucleotides match TRBD2. V lost 5 bases and J lost 1; bases outside the gene matches: 4. Germline-derived CDR1 and CDR2 are MNHEY and SVGAGI. This CDR3 contains 14 residues. The chain's CDR3 is CASSDGGGSYEQYF. The CDR3 DNA is TGTGCCAGCAGTGACGGCGGGGGGTCCTACGAGCAGTACTTC.

The chain combines TRBV2 with TRBJ2-7, with TRBD1 as a possible D gene (6 bases). Germline CDR1 reads SNHLY; CDR2 reads FYNNEI. V gave up 10 bases and J gave up 0 bases, with 16 bases separating them. The CDR3 contains 14 residues. The chain's CDR3 is CATHEGRGSYEQYF. Written as DNA, the CDR3 is TGTGCCACCCACGAGGGCAGGGGCTCCTACGAGCAGTACTTC.

In this sample, this clonotype turned up once. The chain recombines TRBV12-3 or TRBV12-4 with TRBJ2-1; TRBD2 matches at 7 bases. CDR3 length equals 15 residues. V gave up 7 bases and J gave up 6 bases; unmatched junction bases: 12. In DNA form, the CDR3 reads TGTGCCAGCACCTTGGGACGAGCGGGAAGCAATGAGCAGTTCTTC. It translates to CASTLGRAGSNEQFF.

The chain recombines TRBV6-1 with TRBJ2-3; a weak D match, TRBD1 (6 bases). The CDR3 totals 16 residues. Trimming pared 3 bases from V and 0 bases from J, leaving 13 bases between. CDR1 is MNHNS and CDR2 is SASEGT in the germline V gene. The DNA of the CDR3 is TGTGCCAGCAGTGACGGTTACAGGGCTAGCACAGATACGCAGTATTTT. It encodes CASSDGYRASTDTQYF.

This clonotype was recorded a few times. The rearrangement uses TRBV4-1 and TRBJ1-2, with TRBD1 as a possible D gene (6 bases). Trimming left V 1 base short and J 7 bases short, with 16 bases between. Per the germline V gene, CDR1 is MGHRA and CDR2 is YSYEKL. This CDR3 region has 15 residues. The CDR3 DNA follows: TGCGCCAGCAGCCAAGGTGCAGGGGATGGCACTGGCTACACCTTC. Amino acids: CASSQGAGDGTGYTF.

The V gene is TRBV13, the J gene TRBJ1-1, with no clear D. The CDR3 sequence is 13 residues long. V was clipped by 6 bases and J by 7 bases, with 15 bases between them. Per germline, CDR1 PRHDT and CDR2 FYEKMQ (reference sequence). The CDR3 DNA reads as TGTGCCAGCAGTTCGGACGTTAGGAATGAAGCTTTCTTT. As protein: CASSSDVRNEAFF.

The chain carries TRBV2 and TRBJ2-5; D gene unclear. Deletions cut 3 bases from V and 1 base from J, with 9 bases between. Per the germline V gene, CDR1 is SNHLY and CDR2 is FYNNEI. The CDR3 is 14 residues long. The CDR3 sequence is CASSDIGTQETQYF. In nucleotides, the CDR3 is TGTGCCAGCAGTGATATCGGTACCCAAGAGACCCAGTACTTC.

The chain recombines TRBV4-3 with TRBJ2-7; 8 bases are a match to TRBD1. J gave up 6 bases and V 5 bases, and 9 bases lay outside the gene matches. The CDR3 is made up of 14 amino acids. The germline CDR1 and CDR2 sequences are LGHNA and YSLEER. In DNA, the CDR3 is TGCGCCAGCAGCACCGGGACAGGTCTCAGCGAGCAGTACTTC. It is translated as CASSTGTGLSEQYF.

The V call is TRBV2, the J call TRBJ2-3; D unresolved. Trimming shortened V by 5 bases and J by 2 bases, and 5 bases separated the two germline ends. In germline, CDR1 is SNHLY, CDR2 FYNNEI. The CDR3 extends over 12 amino acids. The CDR3 nucleotides are TGTGCCAGCAGTTACCACACAGATACGCAGTATTTT. This gives the protein CASSYHTDTQYF. The full variable domain, rest sourced from reference TRBV2 and TRBJ2-3, is EPEVTQTPSHQVTQMGQEVILRCVPISNHLYFYWYRQILGQKVEFLVSFYNNEISEKSEIFDDQFSVERPDGSNFTLKIRSTKLEDSAMYFCASSYHTDTQYFGPGTRLTVL.

This chain connects TRBV6-2 or TRBV6-3 to TRBJ2-1; 7 bases are a match to TRBD2. The CDR3 is 15 amino acids. Unmatched junction bases numbered 11, after V lost 3 bases and J lost 9 bases. From germline, CDR1 is MNHEY and CDR2 SVGEGT. CDR3 DNA sequence: TGTGCCAGCAGTTATTTGGGGGAGGGCCGAGTTGAGCAGTTCTTC. Protein: CASSYLGEGRVEQFF.